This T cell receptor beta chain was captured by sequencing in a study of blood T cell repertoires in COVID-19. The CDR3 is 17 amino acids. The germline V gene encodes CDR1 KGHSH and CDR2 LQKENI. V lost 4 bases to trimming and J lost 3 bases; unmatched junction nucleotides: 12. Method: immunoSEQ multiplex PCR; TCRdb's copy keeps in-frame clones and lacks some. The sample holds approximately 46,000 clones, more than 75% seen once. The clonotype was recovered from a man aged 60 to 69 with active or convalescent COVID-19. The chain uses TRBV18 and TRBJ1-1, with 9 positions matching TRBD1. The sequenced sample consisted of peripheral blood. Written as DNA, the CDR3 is TGTGCCAGCTCACTCCTGACCCACAGGGGGCCGGACACTGAAGCTTTCTTT. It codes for CASSLLTHRGPDTEAFF.